The text below deals with one T cell receptor beta chain. Its antigen is as yet unknown. PCR used 60 Vbeta primers and 13 Jbeta primers. This table comes from immunoSEQ multiplex PCR, and its TCRdb copy is limited to in-frame clones, with some not included. Of 200,000 or so clones listed, 82% are singletons. This entry belongs to a study of cytomegalovirus exposure and HLA in healthy donors. Regarding donors, all were healthy bone marrow donors. Germline V gene data show CDR1 as MNHNS and CDR2 as SASEGT. With 4 bases removed from V and 8 bases from J, the gap between germline ends came to 11 bases. The CDR3 totals 12 residues. Points from the study as a whole: Later analysis demonstrated an association between a missense DCLRE1C variant and TCR beta V- and J-gene trimming. The HLA-A and HLA-B alleles of most subjects were reportedly predicted accurately from TCR beta sequences. Across donors, presence/absence analyses took sequencing depth to be roughly uniform.

The TCR comes from a woman between 18 and 29 years old in good health and CMV-seronegative. This chain connects TRBV6-1 to TRBJ1-2, with a weak D call TRBD1 (5 bases). The sequenced sample was PBMCs. In DNA, the CDR3 is TGTGCCAGCAGTGTTAGGGGATCAGGCTACACCTTC. Its translation is CASSVRGSGYTF.